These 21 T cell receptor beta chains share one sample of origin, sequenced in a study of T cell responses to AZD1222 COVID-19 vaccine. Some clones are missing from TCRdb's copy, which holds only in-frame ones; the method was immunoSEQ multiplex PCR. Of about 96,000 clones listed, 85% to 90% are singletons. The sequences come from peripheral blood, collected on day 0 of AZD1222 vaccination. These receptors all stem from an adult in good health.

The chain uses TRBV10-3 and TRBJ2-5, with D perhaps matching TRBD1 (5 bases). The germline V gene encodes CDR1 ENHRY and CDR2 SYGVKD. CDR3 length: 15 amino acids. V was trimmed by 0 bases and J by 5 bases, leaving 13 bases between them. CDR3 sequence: CAISESTQGGETQYF. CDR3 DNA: TGTGCCATCAGTGAGTCGACGCAGGGTGGGGAGACCCAGTACTTC.

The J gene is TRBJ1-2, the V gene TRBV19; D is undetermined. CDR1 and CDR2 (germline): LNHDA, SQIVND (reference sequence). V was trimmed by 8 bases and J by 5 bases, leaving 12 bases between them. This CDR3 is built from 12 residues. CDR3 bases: TGTGCCAGTGGAAGAATAGAATATGGCTACACCTTC. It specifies CASGRIEYGYTF.

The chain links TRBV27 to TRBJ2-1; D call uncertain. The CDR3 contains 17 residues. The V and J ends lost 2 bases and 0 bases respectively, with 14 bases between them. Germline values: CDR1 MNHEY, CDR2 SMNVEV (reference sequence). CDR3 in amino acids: CASSLIRTASSYNEQFF. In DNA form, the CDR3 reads TGTGCCAGCAGTTTAATAAGGACCGCCAGCTCCTACAATGAGCAGTTCTTC.

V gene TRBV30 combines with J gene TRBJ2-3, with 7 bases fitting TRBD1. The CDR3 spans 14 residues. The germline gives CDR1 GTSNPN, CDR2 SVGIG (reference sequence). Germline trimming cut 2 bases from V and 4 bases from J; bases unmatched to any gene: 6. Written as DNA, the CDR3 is TGTGCCTGGAGTCTAGACAGGGACGCAGATACGCAGTATTTT. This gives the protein CAWSLDRDADTQYF.

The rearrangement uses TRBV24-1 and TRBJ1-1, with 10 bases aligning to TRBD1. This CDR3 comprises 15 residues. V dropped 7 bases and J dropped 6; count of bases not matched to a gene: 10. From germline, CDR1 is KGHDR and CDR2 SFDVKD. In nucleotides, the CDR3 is TGTGCCACCAGGGATGCGGGACAGGGGTCCTCTGAAGCTTTCTTT. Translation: CATRDAGQGSSEAFF.

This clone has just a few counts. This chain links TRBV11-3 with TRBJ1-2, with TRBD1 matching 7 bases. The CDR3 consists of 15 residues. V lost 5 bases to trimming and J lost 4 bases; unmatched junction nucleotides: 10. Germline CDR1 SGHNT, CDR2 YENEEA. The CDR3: CASSTYRQGAYGYTF. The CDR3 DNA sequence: TGTGCCAGCAGCACCTACCGACAGGGAGCCTATGGCTACACCTTC.

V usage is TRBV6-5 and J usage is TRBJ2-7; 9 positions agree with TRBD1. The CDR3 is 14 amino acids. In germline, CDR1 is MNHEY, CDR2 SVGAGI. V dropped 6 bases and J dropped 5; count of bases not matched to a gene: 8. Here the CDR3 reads CASSSGTGLNEQYF. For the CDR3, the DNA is TGTGCCAGCAGCTCCGGGACAGGGTTAAACGAGCAGTACTTC.

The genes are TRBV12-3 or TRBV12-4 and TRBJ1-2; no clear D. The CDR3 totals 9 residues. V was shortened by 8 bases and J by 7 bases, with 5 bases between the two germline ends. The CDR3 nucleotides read TGTGCCAGCGGGTTTGGCTACACCTTC. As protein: CASGFGYTF.

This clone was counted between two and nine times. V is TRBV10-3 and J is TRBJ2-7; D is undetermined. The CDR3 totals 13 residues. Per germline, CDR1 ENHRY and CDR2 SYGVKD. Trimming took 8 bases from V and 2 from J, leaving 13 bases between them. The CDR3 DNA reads TGTGCCATCGGCCGGACGGAAACCTACGAGCAGTACTTC. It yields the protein CAIGRTETYEQYF.

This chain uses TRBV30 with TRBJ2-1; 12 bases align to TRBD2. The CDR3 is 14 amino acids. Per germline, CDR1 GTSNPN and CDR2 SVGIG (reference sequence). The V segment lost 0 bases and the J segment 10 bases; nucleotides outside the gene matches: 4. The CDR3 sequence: CAWSVGLAGWEQFF. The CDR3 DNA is TGTGCCTGGAGTGTCGGACTAGCGGGATGGGAGCAGTTCTTC.

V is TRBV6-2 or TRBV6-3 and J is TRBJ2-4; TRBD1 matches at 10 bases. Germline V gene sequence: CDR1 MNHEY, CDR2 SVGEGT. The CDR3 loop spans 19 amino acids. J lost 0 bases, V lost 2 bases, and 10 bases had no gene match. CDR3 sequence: CASSYPGTGAFLAKNIQYF. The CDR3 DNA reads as TGTGCCAGCAGTTACCCCGGGACAGGGGCCTTTCTAGCCAAAAACATTCAGTACTTC.

The CDR3 coding sequence is TGTGCCAGCAGCTTGGCGGGACAGGGCGTCTTTCAGGAAGCTTTCTTT. It encodes CASSLAGQGVFQEAFF. V usage is TRBV7-8 and J usage is TRBJ1-1; TRBD1 agrees at 9 bases. Germline V lookup: CDR1 SGHVS, CDR2 FQNEAQ. This CDR3 region has 16 residues. The V gene end was trimmed by 3 bases and the J gene end by 8 bases; junction bases not matched to a gene: 13.

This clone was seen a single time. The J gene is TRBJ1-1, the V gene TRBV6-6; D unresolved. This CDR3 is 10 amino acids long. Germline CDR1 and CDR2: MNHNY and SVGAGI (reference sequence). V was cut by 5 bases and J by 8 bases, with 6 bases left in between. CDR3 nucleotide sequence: TGTGCCAGCAGTCGGAGCGAAGCTTTCTTT. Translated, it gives CASSRSEAFF.

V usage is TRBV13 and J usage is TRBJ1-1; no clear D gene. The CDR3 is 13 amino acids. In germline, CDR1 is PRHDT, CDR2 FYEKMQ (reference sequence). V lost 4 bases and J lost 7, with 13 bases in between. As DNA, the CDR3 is TGTGCCAGCAGCTCCGGCTCGGCGGGTGAAGCTTTCTTT. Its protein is CASSSGSAGEAFF. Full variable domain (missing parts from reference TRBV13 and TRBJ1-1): AAGVIQSPRHLIKEKRETATLKCYPIPRHDTVYWYQQGPGQDPQFLISFYEKMQSDKGSIPDRFSAQQFSDYHSELNMSSLELGDSALYFCASSSGSAGEAFFGQGTRLTVV.

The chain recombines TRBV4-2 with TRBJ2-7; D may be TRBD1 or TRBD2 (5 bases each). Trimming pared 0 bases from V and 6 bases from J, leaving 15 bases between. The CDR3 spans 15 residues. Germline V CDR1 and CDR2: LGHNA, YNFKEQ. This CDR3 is CASSQERAGTGEQYF. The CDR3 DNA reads TGTGCCAGCAGCCAAGAAAGGGCAGGGACGGGCGAGCAGTACTTC.

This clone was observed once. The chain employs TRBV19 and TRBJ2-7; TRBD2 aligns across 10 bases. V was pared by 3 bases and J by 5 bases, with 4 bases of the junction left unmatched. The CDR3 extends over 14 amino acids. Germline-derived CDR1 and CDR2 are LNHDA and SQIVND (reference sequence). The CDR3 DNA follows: TGTGCCAGTAGTATTAGCGGGGGGTCCGACGAGCAGTACTTC. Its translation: CASSISGGSDEQYF. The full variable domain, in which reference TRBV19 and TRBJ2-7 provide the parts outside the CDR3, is DGGITQSPKYLFRKEGQNVTLSCEQNLNHDAMYWYRQDPGQGLRLIYYSQIVNDFQKGDIAEGYSVSREKKESFPLTVTSAQKNPTAFYLCASSISGGSDEQYFGPGTRLTVT.

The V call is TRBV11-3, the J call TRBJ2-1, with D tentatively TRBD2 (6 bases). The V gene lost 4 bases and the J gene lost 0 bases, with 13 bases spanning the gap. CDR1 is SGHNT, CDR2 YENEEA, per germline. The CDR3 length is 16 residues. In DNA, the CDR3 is TGTGCCAGCAGCTATCGTAGCGGAAGCTCCTACAATGAGCAGTTCTTC. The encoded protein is CASSYRSGSSYNEQFF.

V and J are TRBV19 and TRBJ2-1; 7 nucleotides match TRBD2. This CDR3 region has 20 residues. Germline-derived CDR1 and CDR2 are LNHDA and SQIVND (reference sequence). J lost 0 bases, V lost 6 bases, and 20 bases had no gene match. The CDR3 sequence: CASRGGGRGRGFSSYNEQFF. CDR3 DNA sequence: TGTGCCAGTAGGGGGGGAGGGCGCGGCCGAGGGTTTAGCTCCTACAATGAGCAGTTCTTC.

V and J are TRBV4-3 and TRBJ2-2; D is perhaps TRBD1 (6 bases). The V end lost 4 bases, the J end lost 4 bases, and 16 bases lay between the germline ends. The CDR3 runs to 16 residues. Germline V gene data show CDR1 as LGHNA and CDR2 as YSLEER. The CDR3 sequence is CASSPMAGAGTGELFF. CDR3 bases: TGCGCCAGCAGCCCCATGGCAGGGGCGGGCACCGGGGAGCTGTTTTTT.

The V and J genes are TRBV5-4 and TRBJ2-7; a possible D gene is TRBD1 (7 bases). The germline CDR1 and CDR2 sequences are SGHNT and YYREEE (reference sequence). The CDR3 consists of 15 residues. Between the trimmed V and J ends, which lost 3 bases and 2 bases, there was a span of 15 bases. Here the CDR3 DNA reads TGTGCCAGCAGCTCGCGACAGGGAGGCACCTACGAGCAGTACTTC. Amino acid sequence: CASSSRQGGTYEQYF. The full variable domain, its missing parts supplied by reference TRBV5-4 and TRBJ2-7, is ETGVTQSPTHLIKTRGQQVTLRCSSQSGHNTVSWYQQALGQGPQFIFQYYREEENGRGNFPPRFSGLQFPNYSSELNVNALELDDSALYLCASSSRQGGTYEQYFGPGTRLTVT.

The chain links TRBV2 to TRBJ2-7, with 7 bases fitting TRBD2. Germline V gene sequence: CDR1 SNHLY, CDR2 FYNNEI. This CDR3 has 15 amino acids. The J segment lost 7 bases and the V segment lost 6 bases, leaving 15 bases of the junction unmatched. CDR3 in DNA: TGTGCCAGCAGCCAAACTAGCGCCCTCGAGAGGGAGCAGTACTTC. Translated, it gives CASSQTSALEREQYF.